The T cell receptor (beta chain) described here comes from a study of T cells after yellow fever vaccination. Germline CDR1 is DFQATT and CDR2 is SNEGSKA (reference sequence). The V and J ends lost 1 base and 3 bases respectively, with 12 bases between them. The CDR3 is 14 amino acids. Study conclusions and caveats: Any FACS-sorted repertoire could hold abundant clonotypes that contaminate it from the bulk population. Most clones from primary vaccination resurfaced after the booster (around 97% CD4, around 89% CD8).

TCRdb redid the calling of the 5' RACE reads with MiXCR, one entry per CDR3 protein. The sample lists 250,000 to 350,000 distinct CDR3 sequences, over 3.5% occurring once. This clonotype occurred many times. Its target is not known. The clonotype was recovered from a man between 18 and 35 years old who received the YFV17D yellow fever vaccine. The sequenced sample was PBMCs, obtained 15 days after the yellow fever booster vaccination. The J gene is TRBJ1-2, the V gene TRBV20-1; D uncertain. CDR3: CSARVSRPYYGYTF. The CDR3 DNA sequence: TGCAGTGCTAGAGTTTCCCGCCCCTACTATGGCTACACCTTC.